This entry lists 7 T cell receptor beta chains sequenced from one sample in a study of blood T cell repertoires in COVID-19. Using immunoSEQ multiplex PCR, the repertoire was profiled, and TCRdb retains in-frame clones only, with some absent. Of some 250,000 clones listed, 70% to 90% are singletons. Sequenced: peripheral blood. The receptors derive from a man aged 25 to 45 who had recovered from COVID-19.

This clone was detected a few times. The chain has TRBV9 and TRBJ1-1; no firm D call. There are 12 residues in the CDR3. The germline CDR1 and CDR2 sequences are SGDLS and YYNGEE. Trimming stripped 0 bases from V and 7 bases from J, with 7 bases between. The CDR3 DNA reads TGTGCCAGCAGCGTAGAGTATAGTGAAGCTTTCTTT. It translates to CASSVEYSEAFF.

The chain links TRBV27 to TRBJ1-2; 10 bases map to TRBD1. CDR1 and CDR2 (germline): MNHEY, SMNVEV (reference sequence). The CDR3 has 14 residues. The V and J ends lost 6 bases and 7 bases, in that order; junction bases with no gene match: 8. The chain's CDR3 is CASRRQGAAGGYTF. CDR3 coding DNA: TGTGCCAGCAGAAGACAGGGGGCAGCTGGTGGCTACACCTTC.

This clone has just one count. The chain is built from TRBV7-2 and TRBJ1-4; no clear D. Germline V gene data show CDR1 as SGHTA and CDR2 as FQGNSA. The CDR3 is made up of 14 amino acids. Trimming removed 1 base at V and 6 bases at J, with 9 bases between. The CDR3 sequence is CASSLGLADEKLFF. In DNA, the CDR3 is TGTGCCAGCAGCTTAGGGCTGGCGGATGAAAAACTGTTTTTT.

The chain combines TRBV5-4 with TRBJ1-6; D is possibly TRBD1 (6 bases). The length of the CDR3 is 15 residues. The germline CDR1 and CDR2 sequences are SGHNT and YYREEE (reference sequence). The V gene lost 0 bases and the J gene lost 10 bases, with 14 bases spanning the gap. The CDR3 is CASSLAAVRGSPLHF. The CDR3 coding sequence is TGTGCCAGCAGCTTGGCCGCGGTCAGGGGCTCACCCCTCCACTTT. Complete variable domain (other parts from reference TRBV5-4 and TRBJ1-6): ETGVTQSPTHLIKTRGQQVTLRCSSQSGHNTVSWYQQALGQGPQFIFQYYREEENGRGNFPPRFSGLQFPNYSSELNVNALELDDSALYLCASSLAAVRGSPLHFGNGTRLTVT.

The rearrangement links TRBV10-1 to TRBJ2-1, with 9 bases that match TRBD1. CDR1 WNHNN and CDR2 SYGVQD come from the germline V gene (reference sequence). V shed 7 bases, J shed 3 bases, and the junction held 19 bases outside the gene matches. The CDR3 is 19 residues long. The CDR3 sequence: CASNLSDRGGATIYNEQFF. CDR3 in DNA: TGCGCCAGCAACCTCTCGGACAGGGGAGGGGCAACTATCTACAATGAGCAGTTCTTC.

This sequence joins TRBV29-1 and TRBJ2-5; 8 positions match TRBD1. The junction had 6 bases not matched to a gene; V was cut back by 7 bases and J by 5 bases. Per the germline V gene, CDR1 is SQVTM and CDR2 is ANQGSEA. The CDR3 runs 12 residues. This CDR3 is CSGETGDETQYF. In DNA form, the CDR3 reads TGCAGCGGCGAGACAGGGGACGAGACCCAGTACTTC. Looking up the rest from reference TRBV29-1 and TRBJ2-5 gives the full variable domain: SAVISQKPSRDICQRGTSLTIQCQVDSQVTMMFWYRQQPGQSLTLIATANQGSEATYESGFVIDKFPISRPNLTFSTLTVSNMSPEDSSIYLCSGETGDETQYFGPGTRLLVL.

The CDR3: CASSLVVHYEQYF. The CDR3 nucleotides read TGTGCCAGCAGTTTAGTTGTACACTACGAGCAGTACTTC. The V call is TRBV12-3 or TRBV12-4, the J call TRBJ2-7; no clear D. Trimming removed 1 base at V and 3 bases at J, with 7 bases between. The CDR3 is 13 amino acids.